This TCR beta chain was captured by sequencing in a study of T cell repertoires in cytomegalovirus infection. Study in general: Used in the study were CMV epitopes, some recently identified and HLA-C-restricted, others well-studied and HLA-B-restricted.

Study-level points and caveats: Cumulative public TCR beta family frequency identified CMV carriers with the relevant HLA. The study found HLA-C-restricted CMV-specific TCR beta clonotypes dominating the ex vivo response.

Each CDR3 protein gets one entry after TCRdb re-called the reads with MiXCR. The sample lists approximately 730,000 distinct CDR3 sequences, roughly 30% seen once, with 18% in the top ten. The CDR3 extends over 11 amino acids. CDR1 DFQATT and CDR2 SNEGSKA come from the germline V gene (reference sequence). The V gene lost 8 bases and the J gene lost 5 bases, with 12 bases spanning the gap. As to this clonotype: Its target is not known.

The gene calls are TRBV20-1 and TRBJ2-5, with D tentatively TRBD2 (5 bases). The sequence derives from a human donor in good health (CMV status not recorded). Some clones in this sample may be carry-over from other donors' samples. Sequenced material: cultured PBMCs, taken from culture after CMV antigen stimulation. CDR3 sequence (DNA): TGCAGTTTCGGGAACCCCGAGACCCAGTACTTC. This encodes CSFGNPETQYF.